This T cell receptor beta chain appears in the sequencing data of a study of early T cells in non-severe SARS-CoV-2 infection. V shed 4 bases and J shed 6 bases, with 10 bases lying between them. The germline CDR1 and CDR2 sequences are ENHRY and SYGVKD. CDR3 length: 13 residues. There are a few counts of this clonotype. MiXCR, applied by TCRdb to the 5' RACE reads, yields one record per CDR3 protein. The sample lists about 71,000 distinct CDR3 sequences, roughly 12% occurring once. The gene calls are TRBV10-3 and TRBJ2-1; unclear D gene. This clonotype originated in an adult who was a healthcare worker with PCR-confirmed SARS-CoV-2 infection or an uninfected control (not recorded which). This material consisted of whole blood, taken at baseline. The CDR3 loop reads CAISVRSGNEQFF. DNA of the CDR3: TGTGCCATCAGTGTGAGGTCCGGCAATGAGCAGTTCTTC.